The present TCR beta chain was sequenced within a study of identifying expanded T cells in peripheral blood. The CDR3 loop spans 16 amino acids. The V gene end was trimmed by 5 bases and the J gene end by 5 bases; junction bases not matched to a gene: 11. Germline V gene data show CDR1 as SGHKS and CDR2 as YYEKEE (reference sequence). Collection occurred without any documented infections or immune events in donors. The protocol was immunoSEQ multiplex PCR, while the TCRdb copy is restricted to in-frame clones and leaves out a portion. The data hold roughly 56,000 clones, with approximately 80% observed a single time.

Sequenced sample: blood. The receptor was isolated from a person between 18 and 75 years old in good health. V usage is TRBV5-5 and J usage is TRBJ2-3, with 10 bases matching TRBD2. DNA of the CDR3: TGTGCCAGCAGGCCTCCGGGACTAGCGAGGGGAGATACGCAGTATTTT. It yields the protein CASRPPGLARGDTQYF.